The 25 T cell receptor beta chains listed next were all sequenced from one sample in a study of blood T cell repertoires in COVID-19. Profiling relied on immunoSEQ multiplex PCR, and the TCRdb table lists in-frame clones only, not all of them. The sample records about 230,000 clones, 70% to 85% being singletons. Sequenced: peripheral blood. The receptors originated from a man aged 40-55 years who had recovered from COVID-19.

The genes are TRBV2 and TRBJ2-1; 7 positions agree with TRBD1. The germline V gene encodes CDR1 SNHLY and CDR2 FYNNEI. The CDR3 extends over 13 amino acids. CDR3 nucleotide sequence: TGTGCTACCGGTGGCGGGCCAGGGGGTGAGCAGTTCTTC. Amino acids: CATGGGPGGEQFF.

The rearrangement uses TRBV6-5 and TRBJ2-1; 7 bases are shared with TRBD1. The CDR3 is made up of 12 amino acids. With 5 bases clipped from V and 9 bases from J, the junction kept 4 bases outside the gene matches. Germline V CDR1 and CDR2: MNHEY, SVGAGI. The CDR3 spells CASSPQGIEQFF. The CDR3 DNA reads TGTGCCAGCAGTCCACAGGGGATTGAGCAGTTCTTC.

The CDR3 loop reads CASSQLANYGYTF. The CDR3 nucleotides read TGTGCCAGCAGCCAGCTAGCTAACTATGGCTACACCTTC. V gene TRBV2 combines with J gene TRBJ1-2; D remains ambiguous. From germline, CDR1 is SNHLY and CDR2 FYNNEI. Trimming pared 6 bases from V and 0 bases from J, leaving 8 bases between. The CDR3 has 13 residues. Full variable domain (remainder filled in from reference TRBV2 and TRBJ1-2): EPEVTQTPSHQVTQMGQEVILRCVPISNHLYFYWYRQILGQKVEFLVSFYNNEISEKSEIFDDQFSVERPDGSNFTLKIRSTKLEDSAMYFCASSQLANYGYTFGSGTRLTVV.

This clone was counted many times. This chain links TRBV18 with TRBJ2-5, with 9 bases matching TRBD1. The V segment lost 3 bases and the J segment 4 bases; nucleotides outside the gene matches: 3. Per germline, CDR1 KGHSH and CDR2 LQKENI. CDR3 length: 14 amino acids. The CDR3 sequence: CASSPGTGPETQYF. The CDR3 nucleotides read TGTGCCAGCTCACCCGGGACAGGGCCAGAGACCCAGTACTTC.

The chain is built from TRBV6-2 or TRBV6-3 and TRBJ1-5; D uncertain. The V and J ends lost 4 bases and 7 bases respectively, with 20 bases between them. Germline CDR1 MNHEY, CDR2 SVGEGT. The CDR3 contains 16 residues. The CDR3 DNA follows: TGTGCCAGCAGTTCGCTTCCTAACGGTGGAGCCCAGCCCCAGCATTTT. It specifies CASSSLPNGGAQPQHF.

The J gene is TRBJ2-7, the V gene TRBV21-1; the table calls TRBD1, which could not be checked here. TRBV21-1 constitutes a pseudogene. The CDR3 extends over 16 amino acids. DNA of the CDR3: TGTGCCAGCAGCAAAAGGGGGACAGGGAGCTCCTACGAGCAGTACTTC. Its protein is CASSKRGTGSSYEQYF.

V is TRBV28 and J is TRBJ1-4; perhaps TRBD1 as D (6 bases). This CDR3 has 14 residues. Looked up from germline, CDR1 is MDHEN and CDR2 is SYDVKM. V lost 5 bases and J 8 bases, leaving 15 bases between the germline ends. CDR3 DNA: TGTGCCAGCAGTCGCGCAGGGGCAGCCGAAAAACTGTTTTTT. Translation gives CASSRAGAAEKLFF.

The chain employs TRBV2 and TRBJ1-5; 9 bases line up with TRBD1. The CDR3 sequence is 15 residues long. The J segment lost 6 bases and the V segment lost 2 bases, leaving 5 bases of the junction unmatched. The germline CDR1 and CDR2 sequences are SNHLY and FYNNEI. CDR3 loop: CASSESGTGRQPQHF. Written as DNA, the CDR3 is TGTGCCAGCAGTGAAAGTGGGACAGGGCGTCAGCCCCAGCATTTT.

The chain carries TRBV5-4 and TRBJ2-2; TRBD1 matches 10 bases. CDR1 SGHNT and CDR2 YYREEE come from the germline V gene (reference sequence). Losses at the gene ends were 4 bases for V and 10 bases for J; bases not matched to a gene: 10. The length of the CDR3 is 15 residues. In DNA, the CDR3 is TGTGCCAGCAGCCTAGACGCGGACAGGGGGAAGGAGCTGTTTTTT. It specifies CASSLDADRGKELFF.

J is TRBJ2-5 and V is TRBV7-9, with a possible D match to TRBD2 (6 bases). CDR3 length equals 17 residues. V dropped 1 base and J dropped 1 base, with 16 bases sitting between them. CDR1 is SEHNR, CDR2 FQNEAQ, per germline (reference sequence). CDR3 amino acids: CASSLGIVAGPQETQYF. CDR3 sequence (DNA): TGTGCCAGCAGCTTAGGAATTGTTGCGGGGCCCCAAGAGACCCAGTACTTC.

J is TRBJ1-1 and V is TRBV27; D is ambiguous. Germline V lookup: CDR1 MNHEY, CDR2 SMNVEV (reference sequence). The length of the CDR3 is 13 residues. Trimming cost V 8 bases and J 1 base, with 11 bases left between them. CDR3 loop: CASSDETNTEAFF. The CDR3 bases are TGTGCCAGCTCAGATGAAACGAACACTGAAGCTTTCTTT.

The V and J genes are TRBV11-3 and TRBJ2-7, with 9 bases that match TRBD1. This CDR3 is built from 14 residues. Germline V gene lookup returns CDR1 SGHNT and CDR2 YENEEA. The ends lost 4 bases at V and 4 bases at J; junction bases unmatched: 5. CDR3 residues: CASSSNRGLYEQYF. In DNA, the CDR3 is TGTGCCAGCAGCTCCAACAGGGGGCTTTACGAGCAGTACTTC.

The rearrangement links TRBV4-1 to TRBJ1-1, with TRBD1 matching 9 bases. The CDR3 contains 15 residues. The germline V gene encodes CDR1 MGHRA and CDR2 YSYEKL. With V trimmed by 3 bases and J by 3 bases, 5 bases remained unmatched. The CDR3 spells CASSQNRGPYTEAFF. CDR3 bases: TGCGCCAGCAGCCAGAACAGGGGGCCGTACACTGAAGCTTTCTTT.

V is TRBV5-1 and J is TRBJ1-1; D gene ambiguous. This CDR3 spans 15 amino acids. CDR1 and CDR2 (germline): SGHRS, YFSETQ. The ends were cut back, 0 bases at V and 4 bases at J, with 13 bases in the middle. CDR3 protein: CASSLGQIAGTEAFF. The CDR3 coding sequence is TGCGCCAGCAGCTTGGGCCAAATCGCAGGCACTGAAGCTTTCTTT.

With regard to this clone: This sample also contains other DNA sequences that code for the same CDR3. This chain joins TRBV30 and TRBJ1-5; 7 bases line up with TRBD1. Trimming at V came to 1 base and at J to 5 bases, leaving 2 bases not matched to a gene. Germline V gives CDR1 GTSNPN, CDR2 SVGIG (reference sequence). This CDR3 has 13 amino acids. CDR3 sequence: CAWSGQGYQPQHF. The DNA of the CDR3 is TGTGCCTGGAGTGGACAGGGTTATCAGCCCCAGCATTTT.

This clone occurred once. V is TRBV27 and J is TRBJ2-5; 8 bases align to TRBD2. The ends lost 3 bases at V and 1 base at J; junction bases unmatched: 7. The CDR3 runs 16 residues. Germline values: CDR1 MNHEY, CDR2 SMNVEV (reference sequence). CDR3 in DNA: TGTGCCAGCAGTTTTTTGGCGGGGGGATCCCAAGAGACCCAGTACTTC. The encoded protein is CASSFLAGGSQETQYF.

The CDR3 bases are TGTGCCAGCAGCAGGACAGGGGGTAATACCGGGGAGCTGTTTTTT. Translation: CASSRTGGNTGELFF. This chain links TRBV2 with TRBJ2-2; 10 bases agree with TRBD1. Germline lookup yields CDR1 SNHLY and CDR2 FYNNEI. This CDR3 contains 15 residues. The V segment lost 6 bases and the J segment 5 bases; nucleotides outside the gene matches: 6. Supplemented by reference TRBV2 and TRBJ2-2, the full variable domain reads EPEVTQTPSHQVTQMGQEVILRCVPISNHLYFYWYRQILGQKVEFLVSFYNNEISEKSEIFDDQFSVERPDGSNFTLKIRSTKLEDSAMYFCASSRTGGNTGELFFGEGSRLTVL.

The chain has TRBV19 and TRBJ2-3, with 7 bases matching TRBD1. Germline loops: CDR1 LNHDA, CDR2 SQIVND (reference sequence). J gave up 4 bases and V 5 bases, and 9 bases lay outside the gene matches. The CDR3 sequence is 15 residues long. CDR3 DNA: TGTGCCAGTAGTCTACGACAGGGTTTGGCAGATACGCAGTATTTT. Protein sequence: CASSLRQGLADTQYF.

The V call is TRBV24-1, the J call TRBJ2-5, with 10 bases that match TRBD1. CDR1 KGHDR and CDR2 SFDVKD come from the germline V gene. The CDR3 totals 17 residues. V shed 3 bases, J shed 5 bases, and the junction held 11 bases outside the gene matches. CDR3 coding DNA: TGTGCCACCAGTGATCCTCCGGGACAGGGGACCGAGGAGACCCAGTACTTC. It codes for CATSDPPGQGTEETQYF.

This rearrangement joins TRBV2 to TRBJ2-7; possibly TRBD1 for D (6 bases). The length of the CDR3 is 13 residues. Germline V gene data show CDR1 as SNHLY and CDR2 as FYNNEI. V was shortened by 4 bases and J by 0 bases, with 7 bases between the two germline ends. CDR3 in amino acids: CASSGGPSYEQYF. The CDR3 DNA reads TGTGCCAGCAGTGGGGGGCCCTCCTACGAGCAGTACTTC.

The chain links TRBV18 to TRBJ1-1; maybe TRBD1 (6 bases). The germline V gene has CDR1 KGHSH and CDR2 LQKENI. This CDR3 spans 16 amino acids. V lost 6 bases, J lost 4 bases, and 21 bases lay in between. This CDR3 reads CASSSQGTGSGTEAFF. Written as DNA, the CDR3 is TGTGCCAGCTCTTCACAGGGTACAGGTTCTGGCACTGAAGCTTTCTTT.

The chain carries TRBV7-2 and TRBJ1-3; 7 bases line up with TRBD1. This CDR3 has 14 amino acids. CDR1 and CDR2 (germline): SGHTA, FQGNSA. V gave up 3 bases and J gave up 2 bases; unmatched junction bases: 1. CDR3 loop: CASSFTGAGNTIYF. For the CDR3, the DNA is TGTGCCAGCAGCTTCACAGGGGCTGGAAACACCATATATTTT.

This clone occurred once. The chain carries TRBV10-1 and TRBJ2-1, with D hard to call. Germline CDR1 WNHNN, CDR2 SYGVQD (reference sequence). Trimming removed 8 bases at V and 7 bases at J, with 3 bases between. This CDR3 spans 9 amino acids. CDR3 nucleotides: TGCGCCAGCCCAAATGAGCAGTTCTTC. This sequence encodes CASPNEQFF.

The rearrangement links TRBV19 to TRBJ2-7, with 10 bases fitting TRBD1. Germline loops: CDR1 LNHDA, CDR2 SQIVND (reference sequence). The CDR3 length is 14 residues. V lost 4 bases and J lost 2; bases outside the gene matches: 2. The DNA for the CDR3 is TGTGCCAGTAGTAAGACAGGGGGCACCTACGAGCAGTACTTC. This translates into CASSKTGGTYEQYF. Drawing the rest from reference TRBV19 and TRBJ2-7, the complete variable domain is DGGITQSPKYLFRKEGQNVTLSCEQNLNHDAMYWYRQDPGQGLRLIYYSQIVNDFQKGDIAEGYSVSREKKESFPLTVTSAQKNPTAFYLCASSKTGGTYEQYFGPGTRLTVT.

The rearrangement joins TRBV30 to TRBJ2-3, with 9 positions matching TRBD1. CDR3 size: 13 residues. Germline V gives CDR1 GTSNPN, CDR2 SVGIG (reference sequence). V gave up 5 bases and J gave up 2 bases; unmatched junction bases: 2. Here the CDR3 DNA reads TGTGCCTGGGGGACAGGGAACACAGATACGCAGTATTTT. Its translation: CAWGTGNTDTQYF.